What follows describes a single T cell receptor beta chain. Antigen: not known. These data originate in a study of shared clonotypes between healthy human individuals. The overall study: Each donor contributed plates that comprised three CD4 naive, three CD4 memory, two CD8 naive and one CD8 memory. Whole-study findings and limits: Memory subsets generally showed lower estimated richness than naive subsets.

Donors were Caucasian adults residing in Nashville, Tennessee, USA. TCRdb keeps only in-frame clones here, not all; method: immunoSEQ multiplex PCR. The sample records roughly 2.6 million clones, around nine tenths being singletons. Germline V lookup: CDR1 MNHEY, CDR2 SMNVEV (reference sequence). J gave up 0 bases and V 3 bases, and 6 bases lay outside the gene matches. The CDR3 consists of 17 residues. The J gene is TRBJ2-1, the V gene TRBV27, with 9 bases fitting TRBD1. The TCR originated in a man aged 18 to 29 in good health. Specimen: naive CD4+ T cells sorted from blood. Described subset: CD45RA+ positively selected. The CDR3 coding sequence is TGTGCCAGCAGTTTGGGGACAGGGCTGAGCTCCTACAATGAGCAGTTCTTC. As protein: CASSLGTGLSSYNEQFF.